The next 21 T cell receptor beta chains were all read from a single sample in a study of blood T cells in healthy people across ages. A second PCR of roughly 7 to 11 cycles used a sample-barcoded 5' primer and a J-beta primer mix. TCRdb passed the 5' RACE reads through MiXCR, listing each CDR3 protein once. The profile shows roughly 1 million distinct CDR3 sequences, less than 25% of them singletons. These data were likewise used in another study, on T cells of mothers and their children.

The sequenced material came from blood. The receptors were sampled from a girl aged 2-9 years in good health.

The chain is built from TRBV28 and TRBJ2-1; TRBD1 aligns across 11 bases. CDR3 length equals 13 residues. V lost 5 bases and J lost 8; bases outside the gene matches: 2. CDR1 is MDHEN, CDR2 SYDVKM, per germline. Here the CDR3 reads CASSRGQGDEQFF. CDR3 DNA sequence: TGTGCCAGCAGTAGGGGACAGGGGGATGAGCAGTTCTTC.

V gene TRBV7-6 combines with J gene TRBJ2-5, with 7 bases identical to TRBD1. The V segment lost 7 bases and the J segment 5 bases; nucleotides outside the gene matches: 10. The CDR3 is 14 amino acids. CDR1 and CDR2 from the germline V gene are SGHVS and FNYEAQ. This chain's CDR3 is CASNPRGGGETQYF. The CDR3 nucleotides are TGTGCCAGCAACCCACGAGGGGGCGGGGAGACCCAGTACTTC. Variable domain in full (rest from reference TRBV7-6 and TRBJ2-5): GAGVSQSPRYKVTKRGQDVALRCDPISGHVSLYWYRQALGQGPEFLTYFNYEAQQDKSGLPNDRFSAERPEGSISTLTIQRTEQRDSAMYRCASNPRGGGETQYFGPGTRLLVL.

The chain couples TRBV20-1 to TRBJ1-1, with D maybe TRBD1 (5 bases). V gave up 7 bases and J gave up 1 base, with 16 bases separating them. The CDR3 spans 14 residues. Germline V gene data show CDR1 as DFQATT and CDR2 as SNEGSKA (reference sequence). The CDR3 is CSVWAGTGNTEAFF. The CDR3 DNA sequence: TGCAGTGTCTGGGCAGGGACGGGGAACACTGAAGCTTTCTTT.

A single count supports this clonotype. The V call is TRBV4-2, the J call TRBJ1-5, with D possibly matching TRBD1 (5 bases). Germline V gene data show CDR1 as LGHNA and CDR2 as YNFKEQ. The CDR3 is 15 residues long. The V and J ends lost 0 bases and 8 bases respectively, with 14 bases between them. CDR3 sequence reads: CASSQDKAGFKPQHF. CDR3 bases: TGTGCCAGCAGCCAAGATAAGGCAGGGTTTAAGCCCCAGCATTTT.

The V call is TRBV4-3, the J call TRBJ1-4; 7 positions agree with TRBD1. J was trimmed by 7 bases and V by 4 bases; bases with no gene match: 9. This CDR3 has 15 residues. Germline assignment: CDR1 LGHNA and CDR2 YSLEER. The CDR3 loop reads CASSPEQGPTEKLFF. DNA for the CDR3: TGCGCCAGCAGCCCTGAACAGGGGCCTACTGAAAAACTGTTTTTT.

The chain carries TRBV7-8 and TRBJ2-3, with TRBD2 matching over 10 bases. Trimming at V came to 5 bases and at J to 2 bases, leaving 13 bases not matched to a gene. CDR1 is SGHVS, CDR2 FQNEAQ, per germline. The CDR3 sequence is 18 residues long. CDR3 in DNA: TGTGCCAGCAGCCTAACGAAGAGGACTAGCGGTGACACAGATACGCAGTATTTT. This sequence encodes CASSLTKRTSGDTDTQYF.

This clonotype was picked up a small number of times. This chain connects TRBV15 to TRBJ1-5, with D maybe TRBD1 (5 bases). V lost 8 bases to trimming and J lost 0 bases, with 11 bases between them. The CDR3 has 14 residues. Looked up from germline, CDR1 is LNHNV and CDR2 is YYDKDF (reference sequence). CDR3 region: CATVQGGSNQPQHF. The CDR3 DNA is TGTGCCACCGTCCAGGGAGGTAGCAATCAGCCCCAGCATTTT.

The chain couples TRBV7-9 to TRBJ2-3; D remains ambiguous. The germline gives CDR1 SEHNR, CDR2 FQNEAQ (reference sequence). The V and J ends lost 5 bases and 3 bases respectively, with 9 bases between them. The CDR3 is 13 amino acids. The CDR3 protein is CASSHGPTDTQYF. Here the CDR3 DNA reads TGTGCCAGCAGCCACGGCCCTACAGATACGCAGTATTTT.

This clonotype has just a few counts. The J gene is TRBJ2-2, the V gene TRBV4-3; D is undetermined. Per the germline V gene, CDR1 is LGHNA and CDR2 is YSLEER. The CDR3 is 16 amino acids. Between the trimmed V and J ends, which lost 1 base and 2 bases, there was a span of 11 bases. Here the CDR3 reads CASSQAGLLNTGELFF. The CDR3 region has the DNA TGCGCCAGCAGCCAAGCAGGTCTCCTCAACACCGGGGAGCTGTTTTTT.

This clonotype was counted a few times. V gene TRBV3-1 combines with J gene TRBJ2-1; TRBD2 aligns across 7 bases. CDR3 length: 15 residues. The V gene end was trimmed by 1 base and the J gene end by 8 bases; junction bases not matched to a gene: 8. Germline CDR1 reads LGHDT; CDR2 reads YNNKEL (reference sequence). CDR3 DNA: TGTGCCAGCAGCCAAGGTGGACTAGGTCGAGATGAGCAGTTCTTC. Protein product: CASSQGGLGRDEQFF.

This clonotype appeared a few times. The V and J genes are TRBV29-1 and TRBJ1-1, with TRBD1 matching over 8 bases. Germline V gene data show CDR1 as SQVTM and CDR2 as ANQGSEA. V shed 8 bases and J 0 bases; nucleotides not matched to a gene: 8. This CDR3 is built from 14 residues. The CDR3 region is CSSTDRAVNTEAFF. Here the CDR3 DNA reads TGCAGCTCCACGGACAGGGCGGTGAACACTGAAGCTTTCTTT.

The CDR3 DNA reads as TGCGCCAGCAGACTCGGACAGGGGGCGGTGGTCGAGCAGTTCTTC. It encodes CASRLGQGAVVEQFF. The chain couples TRBV4-1 to TRBJ2-1; TRBD1 matches at 11 bases. The germline V gene has CDR1 MGHRA and CDR2 YSYEKL. CDR3 length equals 15 residues. After removal of 6 bases from V and 10 bases from J, the junction contained 11 bases not matched to a gene.

This clonotype has a handful of counts. CDR3 nucleotides: TGTGCCAGCAGTCCCCCGGGTCCGACCGATTACTACGAGCAGTACTTC. Amino acids: CASSPPGPTDYYEQYF. The V call is TRBV27, the J call TRBJ2-7; D not resolved. CDR3 length equals 16 residues. In germline, CDR1 is MNHEY, CDR2 SMNVEV (reference sequence). V gave up 5 bases and J gave up 3 bases, with 20 bases separating them.

This clonotype came up once. The chain links TRBV9 to TRBJ2-7; 8 bases match TRBD1. This CDR3 is 14 amino acids long. V gave up 4 bases and J gave up 5 bases; unmatched junction bases: 8. Germline V gene data show CDR1 as SGDLS and CDR2 as YYNGEE. CDR3 in amino acids: CASSFSGQGDEQYF. The CDR3 DNA follows: TGTGCCAGCAGCTTTTCCGGACAGGGCGACGAGCAGTACTTC.

The V call is TRBV12-3 or TRBV12-4, the J call TRBJ1-1; TRBD1 agrees at 8 bases. V shed 6 bases, J shed 6 bases, and the junction held 3 bases outside the gene matches. This CDR3 spans 12 amino acids. In DNA form, the CDR3 reads TGTGCCAGCAGGAAACAGGGGGCTGAAGCTTTCTTT. Residues: CASRKQGAEAFF.

The genes are TRBV28 and TRBJ1-1; D might be TRBD1 (6 bases). V shed 1 base and J shed 0 bases, with 12 bases lying between them. This CDR3 is built from 16 residues. In germline, CDR1 is MDHEN, CDR2 SYDVKM. CDR3 DNA: TGTGCCAGCAGTTTATATCCAGGGGAGGTGAACACTGAAGCTTTCTTT. Translation: CASSLYPGEVNTEAFF.

Only a few counts were recorded for this clonotype. The gene calls are TRBV24-1 and TRBJ2-1; 7 positions match TRBD2. The germline gives CDR1 KGHDR, CDR2 SFDVKD. V lost 9 bases to trimming and J lost 4 bases; unmatched junction nucleotides: 5. This CDR3 is built from 13 residues. The CDR3 DNA reads as TGTGCCACCGTGGGGGGGGTTTACAATGAGCAGTTCTTC. It translates to CATVGGVYNEQFF.

The chain has TRBV29-1 and TRBJ2-5; no definite D call. CDR3 size: 14 residues. V was shortened by 2 bases and J by 1 base, with 11 bases between the two germline ends. Germline-derived CDR1 and CDR2 are SQVTM and ANQGSEA. CDR3 loop: CSVERPSLQETQYF. CDR3 in DNA: TGCAGCGTTGAACGGCCAAGCCTCCAAGAGACCCAGTACTTC.

CDR3 in amino acids: CASSKAVTEAFF. In DNA, the CDR3 is TGTGCCAGCAGTAAAGCCGTCACTGAAGCTTTCTTT. This chain uses TRBV6-2 or TRBV6-3 with TRBJ1-1; D is ambiguous. Germline CDR1 is MNHEY and CDR2 is SVGEGT. Trimming took 5 bases from V and 4 from J, leaving 8 bases between them. The CDR3 sequence is 12 residues long.

The chain employs TRBV9 and TRBJ2-7; 8 nucleotides align to TRBD2. Germline V gene lookup returns CDR1 SGDLS and CDR2 YYNGEE. With V trimmed by 7 bases and J by 5 bases, 5 bases remained unmatched. The CDR3 contains 12 residues. CDR3 loop: CASGGLADEQYF. CDR3 nucleotides: TGTGCCAGCGGTGGACTAGCCGACGAGCAGTACTTC.

This clonotype was detected only a few times. The V call is TRBV29-1, the J call TRBJ2-5, with D possibly called TRBD1 or TRBD2 (6 bases each). Germline values: CDR1 SQVTM, CDR2 ANQGSEA. The CDR3 totals 13 residues. Trimming shortened V by 4 bases and J by 5 bases, and 14 bases separated the two germline ends. The CDR3 nucleotides are TGCAGCGTTGCGGGGACACGGGGGGAGACCCAGTACTTC. This codes for CSVAGTRGETQYF.